This is a list of T cell receptor beta chains from one sample in a study of blood T cell repertoires in COVID-19. Data came from immunoSEQ multiplex PCR; TCRdb stores just in-frame clones and leaves some out. The sample has about 240,000 clones, approximately 80% seen once. Source material: peripheral blood. The receptors originated from a woman aged 60-70 years with active or convalescent COVID-19. Each CDR3 is given without its conserved first and last residue. The order of the fields is J gene, V gene, CDR3 protein.

TRBJ1-3 | TRBV23-1 | ASRSNYATGRSGNTIY
TRBJ1-2 | TRBV6-5 | ASRIQGAGGYT
TRBJ1-5 | TRBV12-3/TRBV12-4 | ASSLTGVQPQH
TRBJ2-1 | TRBV11-3 | ASMFSGVNNEQF
TRBJ2-1 | TRBV7-9 | ASSPARLDEQF
TRBJ1-1 | TRBV9 | ASSDRGNTEAF
TRBJ1-1 | TRBV11-3 | ASSPGQGFTEAF
TRBJ2-7 | TRBV2 | ASSEEGGTASYEQY
TRBJ2-5 | TRBV28 | ASRTPGQGIETQY
TRBJ2-4 | TRBV30 | AWSRGIAKNIQY
TRBJ2-1 | TRBV5-1 | ASSLSWGGREQF
TRBJ1-1 | TRBV6-5 | ASSYSPGQGTEAF
TRBJ1-2 | TRBV6-4 | ASSDSGQGGYT
TRBJ1-3 | TRBV11-3 | ASSPDGTTGNTIY
TRBJ1-6 | TRBV19 | ASKGGYNSPLH
TRBJ2-2 | TRBV2 | ASSLTGTSVGELF
TRBJ2-2 | TRBV5-1 | ASSLAAGSGTGELF
TRBJ1-3 | TRBV28 | ASSFRAGQLSGNTIY
TRBJ2-2 | TRBV4-2 | ASSLTGTTGELF
TRBJ1-1 | TRBV7-9 | ASSWSQFAEAF
TRBJ2-1 | TRBV18 | ASSTGQNEQF
TRBJ2-3 | TRBV7-9 | ASWNSLSTDTQY
TRBJ1-1 | TRBV7-9 | ASSWAGNTEAF